This record concerns one TCR beta chain sequence. Its antigen is currently not known. Base qualities are not provided; no much larger clone lies one nucleotide away. This same CDR3 is encoded by further DNA sequences in the sample. The entry originates in a study of cytomegalovirus exposure and HLA in healthy donors (dated by TCRdb to about 2017). A note on the overall study: According to a later analysis, one platform produced both the 110 or so validation repertoires and the 670 or so repertoires of the first cohort. The study aimed to test whether cataloging public T cell receptors could reveal signatures of past pathogen exposure. In addition to the first cohort of 666 subjects, a separate validation cohort of some 120 different subjects was used. To predict cytomegalovirus infection status, the study brought together high-throughput TCR immunosequencing, statistical association of individual TCRs with disease status, and machine learning. The paper as a whole reports these results and caveats: A later analysis had no HLA typing for the validation cohort, so co-occurrence there was scored across all 130 or so repertoires. In vitro tests confirmed that a few of the cytomegalovirus-associated TCR beta chains recognize cytomegalovirus antigens. It was suggested by the authors that the approach could potentially be generalized to other disease states and immunological phenotypes. Of the cluster scores, about 94% were above 0 in a later analysis, which found that TCRs clustered in the first cohort also tended to co-occur in the 95 to 150 validation repertoires. In the study, around 150 TCR beta chains were listed as associated with cytomegalovirus. Most TCR sequences were seen in very few donors, while some public TCRs were found in many individuals. Cytomegalovirus status was reported to be diagnosed by the classifier with high specificity and sensitivity in both the original and validation cohorts.

Library construction relied on the immunoSEQ multiplex PCR assay. As for the authors' bioinformatics: A statistical classification framework was developed to diagnose cytomegalovirus status using the catalog of TCR beta chain sequences. In TCRdb, the immuneACCESS table is reduced to in-frame sequences with V and J assigned. These tables do not hold every clone; where another copy was compared, an unresolved V gene accounts for under half, and the others remain unexplained. V, J and clone size were drawn from that table, and D and trimming were deduced from the DNA. This sample lists 130,000 or so clones; about 91% were detected once. Of the sample, over 1% is held by the ten largest clones. V and J lose 0 bases and 0 bases, and a span of 10 bases separates them. CDR1 and CDR2 are drawn from the germline V gene (reference sequence): SGHNT, YYREEE. From its cysteine to its phenylalanine, the CDR3 spans 16 amino acids. Kept here is only the CDR3 DNA, which spans 48 bases and is read in frame from base 1.

The donors belonged to the validation cohort of about 120 subjects, which was separate from the roughly 670-subject first cohort. The V gene is TRBV5-4 and the J gene is TRBJ2-1, and perhaps TRBD2 as D gene, on 6 matching bases. This TCR came from a young woman in good health and CMV-seronegative. Input material: PBMCs. The DNA sequence follows: TGTGCCAGCAGCTTGGGCGGGGCGAGCTCCTACAATGAGCAGTTCTTC. Translated, it gives CASSLGGASSYNEQFF.